This TCR beta chain was captured in a study of shared clonotypes between healthy human individuals. Naive-designated CD8 cells lacked CD45RO, were positively enriched for CCR7, and omitted terminally differentiated effector memory CD45RA+ cells. TCRdb's table, derived via immunoSEQ multiplex PCR, lists solely in-frame clones and lacks some. The sample consists of about 600,000 clones, 98% of them appearing once. The sequence came from a man under 40 in good health. The specimen was naive CD8+ T cells sorted from blood.

CDR3 DNA sequence: TGCGCCAGCAGCCGTCAGGGGGCCCACCCGAACACTGAAGCTTTCTTT. This codes for CASSRQGAHPNTEAFF. The rearrangement joins TRBV5-1 to TRBJ1-1; 8 bases map to TRBD1. Germline V lookup: CDR1 SGHRS, CDR2 YFSETQ. The CDR3 extends over 16 amino acids. J lost 1 base, V lost 4 bases, and 9 bases had no gene match.